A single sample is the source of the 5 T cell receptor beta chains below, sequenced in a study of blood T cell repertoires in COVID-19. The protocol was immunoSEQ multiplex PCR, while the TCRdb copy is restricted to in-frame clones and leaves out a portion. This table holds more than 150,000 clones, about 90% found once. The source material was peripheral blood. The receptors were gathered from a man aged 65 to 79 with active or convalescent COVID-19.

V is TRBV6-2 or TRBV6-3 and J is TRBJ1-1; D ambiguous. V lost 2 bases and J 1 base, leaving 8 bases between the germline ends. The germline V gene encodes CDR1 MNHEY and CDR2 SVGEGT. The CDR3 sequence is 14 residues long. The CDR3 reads CASSYLRGNTEAFF. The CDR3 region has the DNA TGTGCCAGCAGTTACCTACGGGGGAACACTGAAGCTTTCTTT.

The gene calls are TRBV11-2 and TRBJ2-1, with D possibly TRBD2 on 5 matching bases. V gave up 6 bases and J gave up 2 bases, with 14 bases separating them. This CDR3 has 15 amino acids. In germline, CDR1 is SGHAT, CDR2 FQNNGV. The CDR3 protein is CASRDGRVAYNEQFF. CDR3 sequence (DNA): TGTGCCAGCAGGGACGGGCGGGTGGCCTACAATGAGCAGTTCTTC.

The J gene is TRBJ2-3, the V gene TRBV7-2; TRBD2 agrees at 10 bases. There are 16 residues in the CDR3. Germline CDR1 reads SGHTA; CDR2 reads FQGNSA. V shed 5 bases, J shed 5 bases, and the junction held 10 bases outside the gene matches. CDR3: CASSVISGRRLDTQYF. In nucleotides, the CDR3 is TGTGCCAGCAGCGTCATTAGCGGGAGGAGGTTAGATACGCAGTATTTT.

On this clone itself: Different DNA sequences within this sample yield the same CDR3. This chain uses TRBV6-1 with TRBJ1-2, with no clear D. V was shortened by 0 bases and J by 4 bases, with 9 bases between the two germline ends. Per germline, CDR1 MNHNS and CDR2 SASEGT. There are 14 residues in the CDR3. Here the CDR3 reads CASSEAQVGYGYTF. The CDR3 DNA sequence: TGTGCCAGCAGTGAAGCGCAGGTCGGCTATGGCTACACCTTC.

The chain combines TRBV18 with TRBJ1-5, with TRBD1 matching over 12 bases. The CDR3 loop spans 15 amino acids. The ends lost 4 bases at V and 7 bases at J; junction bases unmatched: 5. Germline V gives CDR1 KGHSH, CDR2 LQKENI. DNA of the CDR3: TGTGCCAGCTCACGTGGGACAGGGGGCAGCCAGCCCCAGCATTTT. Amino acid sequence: CASSRGTGGSQPQHF.